The clone carrying this T cell receptor beta chain was observed at least ten times. The target antigen is unknown. The record originates from a study of neurological immune-mediated disorders. TCRdb reprocessed the 5' RACE reads with MiXCR, giving one entry per CDR3 protein. Found here are over 35,000 distinct CDR3 sequences, 2% to 3% of them singletons; the top ten hold roughly 12%. Study outcomes and limitations: The most TCR clonal expansion was seen in HTLV-1-associated myelopathy, whereas the least was seen in multiple sclerosis, below the level in healthy controls.

V dropped 4 bases and J dropped 7; count of bases not matched to a gene: 12. There are 16 residues in the CDR3. The clonotype comes from a man aged 25-40 years with multiple sclerosis. The chain recombines TRBV12-3 or TRBV12-4 with TRBJ2-1, with TRBD2 matching over 8 bases. Sample: PBMCs. Written as DNA, the CDR3 is TGTGCCAGCAGTTCTACCTCCCAGCGGGAGTGGAATGAGCAGTTCTTC. Translated, it gives CASSSTSQREWNEQFF.